The clone carrying this T cell receptor (beta chain) was seen only a few times. Its specificity is not known. With 1 base removed from V and 6 bases from J, the gap between germline ends came to 16 bases. The germline V gene has CDR1 SGHTA and CDR2 FQGNSA. The CDR3 spans 16 residues. Reverse transcription of extracted RNA yielded cDNA, which provided the sequencing template. Produced via immunoSEQ multiplex PCR; TCRdb's table is partial and in-frame only. The table includes about 110,000 clones, almost 60% detected once. Isolation of CD4+ and CD8+ T cells from PBMCs was achieved by sorting. The data originate from a study of CD8+ T cells in alopecia areata. General observations from the study: Sharing of TCRs across patients appeared less clear than in mice, possibly for HLA-related reasons. Normal scalp showed lower clonality than lesional scalp, especially alopecia totalis/universalis.

The sample comprised CD8+ T cells sorted from blood. The chain carries TRBV7-2 and TRBJ2-1, with D possibly matching TRBD2 (5 bases). This clonotype originated in a human donor in good health. This CDR3 is CASSLGLARGRNEQFF. The CDR3 DNA sequence: TGTGCCAGCAGCTTAGGGCTGGCTAGAGGGCGCAATGAGCAGTTCTTC.